A single sample gave rise to the 18 T cell receptor beta chains below, sequenced in a study of long-term antiretroviral therapy in people with HIV. A v3.0 immunoSEQ assay was performed at survey level. The data were produced by immunoSEQ multiplex PCR, yet TCRdb's version contains in-frame clones alone and is incomplete. The sample lists around 30,000 clones, around 80% seen once, with approximately 8.5% in the top ten. Source: unsorted PBMCs, taken 1.5 years before starting antiretroviral therapy. The receptors were sampled from a man aged 18 to 35 with HIV.

The genes are TRBV19 and TRBJ2-7; D not certain. Germline V gives CDR1 LNHDA, CDR2 SQIVND (reference sequence). The CDR3 is 13 residues long. The V end was cut by 6 bases, the J end by 6 bases, with 15 bases between. CDR3 protein: CASSFQGRREQYF. The CDR3 bases are TGTGCCAGTAGCTTTCAAGGTCGACGCGAGCAGTACTTC.

The CDR3 loop is CASSERQNTEAFF. CDR3 nucleotides: TGTGCCAGCAGTGAGAGACAGAACACTGAAGCTTTCTTT. The chain combines TRBV6-1 with TRBJ1-1; D is ambiguous. The V end lost 3 bases, the J end lost 1 base, and 6 bases lay between the germline ends. There are 13 residues in the CDR3. Germline V lookup: CDR1 MNHNS, CDR2 SASEGT.

V gene TRBV30 combines with J gene TRBJ1-4; TRBD1 might be the D (5 bases). This CDR3 is built from 16 residues. Per germline, CDR1 GTSNPN and CDR2 SVGIG (reference sequence). V was shortened by 1 base and J by 2 bases, with 14 bases between the two germline ends. The CDR3 DNA reads as TGTGCCTGGAGTGGGGCAGGGCTGAGGACTAATGAAAAACTGTTTTTT. This encodes CAWSGAGLRTNEKLFF.

V gene TRBV5-1 combines with J gene TRBJ2-7; tentatively, D is TRBD2 (5 bases). The germline V gene has CDR1 SGHRS and CDR2 YFSETQ. CDR3 length: 14 amino acids. V was shortened by 6 bases and J by 0 bases, with 13 bases between the two germline ends. In DNA form, the CDR3 reads TGCGCCAGCACTAGAGAACGGGACTCCTACGAGCAGTACTTC. It yields the protein CASTRERDSYEQYF.

The rearrangement links TRBV7-8 to TRBJ1-1; the D gene is possibly TRBD1 (6 bases). V lost 5 bases and J lost 1, with 14 bases in between. The CDR3 is made up of 15 amino acids. Germline CDR1 reads SGHVS; CDR2 reads FQNEAQ. The DNA of the CDR3 is TGTGCCAGCAGCGACACGGGACACCCGAACACTGAAGCTTTCTTT. The encoded protein is CASSDTGHPNTEAFF. Full variable domain (missing parts from reference TRBV7-8 and TRBJ1-1): GAGVSQSPRYKVAKRGQDVALRCDPISGHVSLFWYQQALGQGPEFLTYFQNEAQLDKSGLPSDRFFAERPEGSVSTLKIQRTQQEDSAVYLCASSDTGHPNTEAFFGQGTRLTVV.

The V and J genes are TRBV27 and TRBJ2-3; perhaps D is TRBD1 or TRBD2 (5 bases each). V lost 4 bases, J lost 8 bases, and 22 bases lay in between. The germline gives CDR1 MNHEY, CDR2 SMNVEV (reference sequence). This CDR3 contains 16 residues. The CDR3 loop is CASSSLTGALWATQYF. The DNA of the CDR3 is TGTGCCAGCAGTTCACTAACCGGGGCCCTCTGGGCTACGCAGTATTTT.

The chain uses TRBV27 and TRBJ2-7, with 9 bases fitting TRBD2. The V gene's germline CDR1 is MNHEY and CDR2 SMNVEV (reference sequence). The ends lost 3 bases at V and 2 bases at J; junction bases unmatched: 5. CDR3 size: 15 residues. CDR3 residues: CASSFVGLATYEQYF. The CDR3 DNA is TGTGCCAGCAGTTTTGTAGGACTAGCGACCTACGAGCAGTACTTC.

The chain joins TRBV6-5 to TRBJ2-1, with no clear D. V was clipped by 7 bases and J by 0 bases, with 10 bases between them. The CDR3 totals 14 residues. Germline CDR1 and CDR2: MNHEY and SVGAGI. CDR3 in amino acids: CASTPEGSYNEQFF. Written as DNA, the CDR3 is TGTGCCAGCACCCCCGAAGGCTCCTACAATGAGCAGTTCTTC.

The V call is TRBV4-1, the J call TRBJ2-2; D possibly corresponds to TRBD2 (6 bases). The V end was cut by 4 bases, the J end by 11 bases, with 23 bases between. This CDR3 contains 16 residues. The germline V gene encodes CDR1 MGHRA and CDR2 YSYEKL. Here the CDR3 reads CASSLLPGQAAGELFF. Written as DNA, the CDR3 is TGCGCCAGCAGCCTACTACCGGGGCAAGCGGCGGGAGAGCTGTTTTTT.

This clone was recorded once. The chain couples TRBV6-1 to TRBJ1-1; D not certain. This CDR3 is built from 16 residues. The V end lost 3 bases, the J end lost 1 base, and 15 bases lay between the germline ends. Germline loops: CDR1 MNHNS, CDR2 SASEGT. This chain's CDR3 is CASSDSAPWRNTEAFF. CDR3 nucleotides: TGTGCCAGCAGTGATTCGGCTCCTTGGAGGAACACTGAAGCTTTCTTT.

This clone was observed a few times. V usage is TRBV27 and J usage is TRBJ1-2; 9 nucleotides line up with TRBD1. The V gene end was trimmed by 5 bases and the J gene end by 4 bases; junction bases not matched to a gene: 8. This CDR3 comprises 15 residues. CDR1 is MNHEY, CDR2 SMNVEV, per germline (reference sequence). In nucleotides, the CDR3 is TGTGCCAGCAGTCCCCACTCGGGACAGGGCTATGGCTACACCTTC. Amino acid sequence: CASSPHSGQGYGYTF.

The chain uses TRBV25-1 and TRBJ2-3; D unresolved. V lost 3 bases to trimming and J lost 2 bases, with 0 bases between them. The germline V gene encodes CDR1 MGHDK and CDR2 SYGVNS. The CDR3 spans 11 residues. This CDR3 reads CASSDTDTQYF. Written as DNA, the CDR3 is TGTGCCAGCAGTGACACAGATACGCAGTATTTT.

This clone was seen just once. This rearrangement joins TRBV9 to TRBJ1-1; the D gene is possibly TRBD1 (5 bases). Germline values: CDR1 SGDLS, CDR2 YYNGEE. The ends were cut back, 3 bases at V and 4 bases at J, with 16 bases in the middle. The CDR3 loop spans 15 amino acids. CDR3 protein: CASSAYLTGGTEAFF. The CDR3 nucleotides are TGTGCCAGCAGCGCCTACTTAACAGGCGGCACTGAAGCTTTCTTT.

This clone appeared a few times. V is TRBV27 and J is TRBJ1-5; D is undetermined. This CDR3 contains 14 residues. Trimming stripped 0 bases from V and 10 bases from J, with 13 bases between. The germline gives CDR1 MNHEY, CDR2 SMNVEV (reference sequence). CDR3 sequence: CASSLSVRGAPQHF. The CDR3 DNA follows: TGTGCCAGCAGTTTATCGGTGCGGGGAGCACCCCAGCATTTT.

The chain recombines TRBV19 with TRBJ2-2; D is ambiguous. This CDR3 region has 14 residues. Trimming shortened V by 2 bases and J by 6 bases, and 10 bases separated the two germline ends. Germline V CDR1 and CDR2: LNHDA, SQIVND (reference sequence). CDR3 amino acids: CASSIIGQAGELFF. The CDR3 bases are TGTGCCAGTAGTATAATAGGGCAGGCCGGGGAGCTGTTTTTT.

This chain uses TRBV6-5 with TRBJ2-7, with 9 positions matching TRBD1. Trimming took 2 bases from V and 7 from J; bases not matched to a gene: 12. The CDR3 spans 16 residues. Germline V gives CDR1 MNHEY, CDR2 SVGAGI. CDR3 nucleotides: TGTGCCAGCAGTTACCTGCGGGGGACAGGGTCGCGGGAGCAGTACTTC. Translating it yields CASSYLRGTGSREQYF.

This sequence joins TRBV28 and TRBJ1-2; the D is unclear. CDR3 length: 14 residues. The germline CDR1 and CDR2 sequences are MDHEN and SYDVKM. V lost 7 bases, J lost 2 bases, and 14 bases lay in between. CDR3 DNA: TGTGCCAGCAACTCTCCTAGAGCAAACTATGGCTACACCTTC. Its translation is CASNSPRANYGYTF.

The chain couples TRBV6-5 to TRBJ1-5; tentatively, D is TRBD1 (5 bases). Germline V gene sequence: CDR1 MNHEY, CDR2 SVGAGI. The CDR3 extends over 13 amino acids. V was pared by 5 bases and J by 7 bases, with 12 bases between. This CDR3 reads CASSDDRYQPQHF. CDR3 in DNA: TGTGCCAGCAGTGACGACAGATACCAGCCCCAGCATTTT.